Below are 5 T cell receptor beta chains sequenced from a single sample in a study of regulatory T cells in long-lasting Graves disease (dated by TCRdb to about 2021). The library was made by multiplex PCR. Instrument used: Illumina HiSeq 4000. iRepertoire HTBI primers and Arm-PCR amplification of CDR3 regions were used to construct TCR beta libraries. TCRdb reprocessed the public reads (quality trimming at Q25 with fastp, clone calling with MiXCR) and kept in-frame beta chains. All rows with the same CDR3 protein become a single entry with the most common DNA and genes. For this sample the table gives a few hundred thousand distinct CDR3 sequences, of which about 20% were detected only once. Over 25% of the sample rests with the top ten. The sample's time point, from its label and the paper: persistent/refractory GD, antithyroid drugs over 5 years with positive TRAb. For both TCR sequencing and RNA sequencing, RNA was extracted from PBMCs using TRIzol.

This material consisted of peripheral blood mononuclear cells (PBMCs), taken when the disease was refractory, from a patient treated with antithyroid drugs. Source of these receptors: a female donor with Graves disease.

This chain joins TRBV11-2 and TRBJ2-7; D is unresolved. The CDR3 has 14 amino acids. The germline V gene encodes CDR1 SGHAT and CDR2 FQNNGV. Deletions cut 2 bases from V and 1 base from J, with 9 bases between. CDR3 sequence (DNA): TGTGCCAGCAGCTTATCCTCCCAGTCCTACGAGCAGTACTTC. Residues: CASSLSSQSYEQYF.

Comments on this clonotype: A read error may explain this, as a much larger clone is one base away. This sequence joins TRBV12-3 or TRBV12-4 and TRBJ2-4; 10 nucleotides agree with TRBD2. With 3 bases clipped from V and 5 bases from J, the junction kept 7 bases outside the gene matches. There are 16 residues in the CDR3. The DNA of the CDR3 is TGTGCCAGCAGTTTCCGAGCGGGAGGGACCCAAAACATTCAGTACTTC. Translation: CASSFRAGGTQNIQYF.

V is TRBV2 and J is TRBJ1-5, with 9 bases matching TRBD1. CDR3 length: 15 residues. Trimming cost V 6 bases and J 3 bases; bases outside gene matches: 6. Germline CDR1 reads SNHLY; CDR2 reads FYNNEI. CDR3 DNA sequence: TGTGCCAGCAGCGCACAGGGGGCTGCCAATCAGCCCCAGCATTTT. Translating it yields CASSAQGAANQPQHF.

The chain combines TRBV20-1 with TRBJ1-6; D call uncertain. V was clipped by 3 bases and J by 2 bases, with 8 bases between them. This CDR3 is built from 14 residues. Germline V gene data show CDR1 as DFQATT and CDR2 as SNEGSKA (reference sequence). CDR3 sequence reads: CSARVSTYNSPLHF. In DNA form, the CDR3 reads TGCAGTGCTAGGGTTTCCACCTATAATTCACCCCTCCACTTT.

The gene calls are TRBV19 and TRBJ1-5; weak D call: TRBD1 (5 bases). V lost 3 bases, J lost 6 bases, and 15 bases lay in between. Per the germline V gene, CDR1 is LNHDA and CDR2 is SQIVND (reference sequence). The CDR3 is made up of 15 amino acids. The CDR3 nucleotides are TGTGCCAGTAGTATCCCCCTGGGGAGGGGTCAGCCCCAGCATTTT. Its protein is CASSIPLGRGQPQHF.